The present T cell receptor (beta chain) was sequenced within a study of cytomegalovirus exposure and HLA in healthy donors. The PCR made use of 60 Vbeta and 13 Jbeta primers. Sequencing was performed with immunoSEQ multiplex PCR; in TCRdb, only in-frame clones are kept and a portion is missing. The table records around 150,000 clones, around 81% of them present only once. V lost 4 bases to trimming and J lost 7 bases; unmatched junction nucleotides: 4. This CDR3 is built from 14 residues. Germline V gene lookup returns CDR1 SEHNR and CDR2 FQNEAQ (reference sequence). The sequence was obtained from a man in his forties or fifties in good health and CMV-seronegative. Sequenced material: PBMCs. V gene TRBV7-9 combines with J gene TRBJ2-1, with TRBD2 matching 10 bases. CDR3 sequence reads: CASSWGAGGNEQFF. The CDR3 nucleotides read TGTGCCAGCAGCTGGGGAGCGGGAGGGAATGAGCAGTTCTTC.